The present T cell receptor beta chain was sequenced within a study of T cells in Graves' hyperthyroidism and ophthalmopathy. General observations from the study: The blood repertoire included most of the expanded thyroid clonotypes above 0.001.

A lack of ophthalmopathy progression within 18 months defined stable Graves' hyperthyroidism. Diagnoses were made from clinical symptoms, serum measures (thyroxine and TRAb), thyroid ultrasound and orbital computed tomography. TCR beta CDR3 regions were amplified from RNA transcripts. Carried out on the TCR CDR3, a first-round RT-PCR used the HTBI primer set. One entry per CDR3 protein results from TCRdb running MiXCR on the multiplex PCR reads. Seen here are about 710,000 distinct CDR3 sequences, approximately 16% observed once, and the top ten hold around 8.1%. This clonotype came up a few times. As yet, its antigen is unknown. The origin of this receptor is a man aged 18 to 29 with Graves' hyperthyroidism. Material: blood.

The CDR3 sequence: CASSPRLDRAHEQYF. In DNA form, the CDR3 reads TGTGCCAGCAGCCCGCGATTAGACAGGGCACACGAGCAGTACTTC. This chain uses TRBV7-9 with TRBJ2-7; 7 bases are shared with TRBD1. With V trimmed by 5 bases and J by 5 bases, 12 bases remained unmatched. The CDR3 runs 15 residues. Germline V gene sequence: CDR1 SEHNR, CDR2 FQNEAQ (reference sequence).